The clone carrying this TCR beta chain was observed a few times. Its antigen is not identified. This entry comes from a study of cytomegalovirus exposure and HLA in healthy donors. The germline V gene encodes CDR1 SGHVS and CDR2 FNYEAQ. Trimming left V 5 bases short and J 6 bases short, with 17 bases between. The CDR3 length is 14 residues. PCR involved 60 Vbeta and 13 Jbeta primers. Method: immunoSEQ multiplex PCR; TCRdb's copy keeps in-frame clones and lacks some. The data contain more than 200,000 clones, 60% to 80% of them singletons. General study findings and limits: Highest at DRB1 and lowest at HLA-C, TCR association rates differed among HLA loci in a later analysis.

This TCR came from a man younger than 35 in good health and CMV-seronegative. The rearrangement joins TRBV7-6 to TRBJ2-7; D may be TRBD2 (5 bases). The sample taken for sequencing was PBMCs. CDR3 nucleotide sequence: TGTGCCAGCAGCCAACGGGGTGAACCAGGCGAGCAGTACTTC. This sequence encodes CASSQRGEPGEQYF.